This T cell receptor beta chain was captured by sequencing in a study of T cells in Graves' hyperthyroidism and ophthalmopathy. Study-level background: Peripheral blood draws took place at initial diagnosis, ahead of any treatment.

V was pared by 0 bases and J by 2 bases, with 8 bases between. Germline lookup yields CDR1 LNHDA and CDR2 SQIVND (reference sequence). The CDR3 covers 14 residues. Pregnant or lactating patients were excluded, as were those with uncontrolled infection or other autoimmune disease. Amplification of TCR beta CDR3 regions used RNA as the template. Initially, a first-round RT-PCR of the TCR CDR3 employed the HTBI primer set. TCRdb called the multiplex PCR reads again in MiXCR, with one record for every CDR3 protein. In the table there are tens of thousands of distinct CDR3 sequences, about half of which are singletons.

The source is a woman in her forties or fifties with Graves' ophthalmopathy. The J gene is TRBJ2-7, the V gene TRBV19; D call uncertain. The sequencing input was blood. CDR3 protein: CASSIDRQAYEQYF. Here the CDR3 DNA reads TGTGCCAGTAGTATAGACAGACAAGCCTACGAGCAGTACTTC.